This T cell receptor (beta chain) stems from a study of human T cells and chemical hapten exposure. Study-level results: With patch test score, the counts of PT1 expanded TCRs showed a positive correlation.

Described time point: pre-sensitization, week 0. Stated treatment: therapeutic diphenylcyclopropenone sensitization with weekly scalp DPC. This clonotype has just a few counts. Its antigen is still unknown. TCRdb re-called the RACE reads with MiXCR, one entry per CDR3 protein. The sample yields around 92,000 distinct CDR3 sequences, under 14% seen once. The V gene's germline CDR1 is SGHRS and CDR2 YFSETQ. This CDR3 spans 11 amino acids. Between the trimmed V and J ends, which lost 5 bases and 7 bases, there was a span of 9 bases. The material was whole blood, obtained in connection with sensitization to the hapten diphenylcyclopropenone (DPC). This chain uses TRBV5-1 with TRBJ1-2; D is unresolved. The source is a woman aged 55-69 years with alopecia areata. Some clones in this sample may be carry-over from other donors' samples. CDR3 bases: TGCGCCAGCAGTTCCGGGGTTGGCTACACCTTC. Amino acids: CASSSGVGYTF.